Listed here is a single T cell receptor beta chain. These data come from a study of blood T cell repertoires in COVID-19. Looking at the study overall: There were acute and convalescent COVID-19 samples, and they came from the United States, Italy and Spain. Sources were T cells, B-cell-depleted T cells, or PBMCs; the material itself was cDNA or gDNA.

The CDR3 covers 11 residues. The germline CDR1 and CDR2 sequences are LGHDT and YNNKEL (reference sequence). Deletions cut 8 bases from V and 9 bases from J, with 13 bases between. Data came from immunoSEQ multiplex PCR; TCRdb stores just in-frame clones and leaves some out. The table includes about 140,000 clones, 87% detected once. Participant reports of clinical history set cohort assignment. Either two negative PCRs, clearance, or symptom resolution qualified Cohort 3 donors as recovered. This TCR came from a man aged 55 to 69 who had recovered from COVID-19. This rearrangement joins TRBV3-1 (or the pseudogene TRBV3-2) to TRBJ2-5; D is unclear. Material for sequencing was PBMCs or T cells enriched from blood (not recorded which). CDR3 residues: CASSLGSAQYF. In nucleotides, the CDR3 is TGTGCCAGCTCCCTAGGCTCGGCCCAGTACTTC.